Following are 8 T cell receptor beta chains from one sample sequenced in a study of human CD8 memory T cell subsets. Construction of TCR beta libraries was accomplished by means of UMI-labeled 5' RACE. Reprocessing the 5' RACE reads, TCRdb reports a single entry for every CDR3 protein and omits DNA. This sample's clone table lists approximately 8,200 distinct CDR3 sequences. Sequencing used CD8+ T cells from PBMCs. These receptors originate from a human donor in good health.

The chain recombines TRBV16 with TRBJ2-1; the TCRdb D gene call, TRBD1, has no DNA to confirm it. Germline-derived CDR1 and CDR2 are KGHSY and FQNENV. CDR3 size: 16 residues. The CDR3 protein is CASSQSTGYGANEQFF.

The chain uses TRBV7-9 and TRBJ2-5; the TCRdb D gene call, TRBD1, has no DNA to confirm it. CDR1 and CDR2 (germline): SEHNR, FQNEAQ (reference sequence). The CDR3 is 15 amino acids. CDR3 protein: CASSGALLLGETQYF.

The chain carries TRBV7-3 and TRBJ2-3; the D call of TRBD1 rests on TCRdb alone, since no DNA is present to check it. CDR1 is SGHTA, CDR2 FQGTGA, per germline. The CDR3 is 15 residues long. The CDR3 reads CASSQTGGRADTQYF.

This rearrangement joins TRBV29-1 to TRBJ2-1. Germline CDR1 and CDR2: SQVTM and ANQGSEA. The CDR3 sequence is 11 residues long. CDR3: CSVEPLGEQFF.

The chain combines TRBV5-6 with TRBJ2-1. The germline CDR1 and CDR2 sequences are SGHDT and YYEEEE. The CDR3 is made up of 15 amino acids. The CDR3 spells CASSLGPTSYNEQFF.

This chain connects TRBV19 to TRBJ2-1. The CDR3 has 13 amino acids. CDR1 is LNHDA and CDR2 is SQIVND in the germline V gene (reference sequence). CDR3 in amino acids: CASSSGKYNEQFF.

This clonotype is labeled medium-sized based on frequency. The chain employs TRBV5-1 and TRBJ2-1; checking the TCRdb D call of TRBD1 is not possible without DNA. In germline, CDR1 is SGHRS, CDR2 YFSETQ. The CDR3 has 13 residues. CDR3 in amino acids: CASSLAGTDEQFF.

The genes are TRBV29-1 and TRBJ1-2; TCRdb's assignment of TRBD1 cannot be checked, as there is no DNA. The CDR3 covers 14 residues. CDR1 and CDR2 (germline): SQVTM, ANQGSEA. The CDR3 reads CSDLRDGANYGYTF.